This T cell receptor beta chain was retrieved from a study of follicular helper T cells after annual influenza vaccination. The study's findings and limits: Day 7 ICOS+CD38+ clones later appeared mostly in ICOS-CD38- cTfh. Successive annual vaccinations recalled a recurrent oligoclonal ICOS+CD38+ cTfh response with influenza-specific clonotypes.

The time point: 2015-2016 season, pre-vaccination. Vaccine contraindications, substance abuse, HIV/AIDS, active malignancy and active illness excluded donors. CDR3 length: 15 amino acids. Trimming shortened V by 2 bases and J by 3 bases, and 14 bases separated the two germline ends. Germline CDR1 reads PRHDT; CDR2 reads FYEKMQ (reference sequence). This clone was seen once. Antigen unknown. Survey level resolution was used for TCRB sequencing. Sequenced by immunoSEQ multiplex PCR; TCRdb stores in-frame clones only, minus some. The sample has about 6,500 clones; 75% to 85% are singletons. The source was CXCR5- memory CD4+ T cells sorted from blood, collected on the day of influenza vaccination. The chain carries TRBV13 and TRBJ2-7; D not certain. The clonotype was recovered from an adult who received the influenza vaccine. The CDR3 DNA sequence: TGTGCCAGCAGCTTACTACACCTCGGGTACTACGAGCAGTACTTC. It is translated as CASSLLHLGYYEQYF.